This T cell receptor beta chain was sequenced for a study of T cells in Graves' hyperthyroidism and ophthalmopathy. TCR beta CDR3 sequences were amplified from RNA transcripts. The primer set for the first-round RT-PCR of the TCR CDR3 was HTBI. TCRdb recomputed calls from the multiplex PCR reads with MiXCR, one row per CDR3 protein. This table has 550,000 to 800,000 distinct CDR3 sequences, 15% to 20% appearing once. This clonotype was observed many times. Patients were excluded for uncontrolled infection, other autoimmune disease, pregnancy or lactation. Sequencing used blood. The TCR originated in a man between 18 and 29 years old with Graves' hyperthyroidism.

The CDR3 DNA is TGTGCCAGCAGTTTCATCGGCTCTGGGGCCAACGTCCTGACTTTC. Translating gives CASSFIGSGANVLTF. The gene calls are TRBV28 and TRBJ2-6; D remains unclear. This CDR3 region has 15 residues. Germline V gene lookup returns CDR1 MDHEN and CDR2 SYDVKM. The V end was cut by 3 bases, the J end by 0 bases, with 6 bases between.